This T cell receptor beta chain is from a study of T-cell memory formation after mild COVID-19. General observations from the study: Pre-infection memory already had some responding clones, implying cross-reactive memory joined.

This CDR3 region has 13 residues. The germline CDR1 and CDR2 sequences are SGHDN and FVKESK. The V and J ends lost 4 bases and 6 bases respectively, with 9 bases between them. cDNA libraries for TCR alpha and TCR beta, carrying sample barcodes and UMIs, came from 5'RACE with constant-segment primers. TCRdb re-called the 5' RACE reads with MiXCR, one entry per CDR3 protein. The table has about 110,000 distinct CDR3 sequences, more than 15% seen once. About this clonotype: Its specificity is not known. Here the CDR3 omits its conserved ending phenylalanine or tryptophan, so a read error is the likely source.

The sample consisted of PBMCs or a T cell subset sorted from them (not recorded which). This chain joins TRBV14 and TRBJ2-2; the D gene is possibly TRBD2 (6 bases). This clonotype originated in an adult woman who had mild COVID-19 (a few samples of this study predate the infection). Cell type and time point are not known. The CDR3 nucleotides are TGTGCCAGCAGCCGGACGGGGGCCGGGGAGCTGTTTCTT. Translated, it gives CASSRTGAGELFL.